One sample yielded the 12 T cell receptor beta chains listed below, sequenced in a study of shared clonotypes between healthy human individuals. The method was immunoSEQ multiplex PCR; TCRdb's version includes in-frame clones alone and lacks a portion of them. This sample has approximately 710,000 clones; roughly 87% occur once, and the top ten carry less than 40%. The specimen sequenced was memory CD8+ T cells from PBMCs. Stated subset: CD45RO+ cells pooled with CCR7-negative TemRA cells. The receptors derive from a man aged 18 to 30 in good health. Some clones in this sample may be carry-over from other donors' samples.

V usage is TRBV27 and J usage is TRBJ2-3; TRBD2 matches at 14 bases. V lost 4 bases and J lost 0; bases outside the gene matches: 3. The CDR3 runs 17 residues. In germline, CDR1 is MNHEY, CDR2 SMNVEV (reference sequence). The DNA for the CDR3 is TGTGCCAGCAGTTGGGGACTAGCGGGAGCTAGCACAGATACGCAGTATTTT. Translation: CASSWGLAGASTDTQYF.

The CDR3 nucleotides read TGTGCCAGCCTTATGATCGACTATGGCTACACCTTC. This gives the protein CASLMIDYGYTF. The V and J genes are TRBV11-2 and TRBJ1-2; no reliable D call. V gave up 8 bases and J gave up 3 bases, with 10 bases separating them. Per germline, CDR1 SGHAT and CDR2 FQNNGV. The CDR3 extends over 12 amino acids.

The CDR3 spells CASSISVNRGNIQYF. In DNA form, the CDR3 reads TGTGCCAGCAGTATCAGTGTCAATAGAGGGAACATTCAGTACTTC. V and J are TRBV27 and TRBJ2-4; D perhaps matches TRBD2 (5 bases). CDR3 length: 15 residues. The V end was cut by 5 bases, the J end by 7 bases, with 18 bases between. Germline lookup yields CDR1 MNHEY and CDR2 SMNVEV (reference sequence).

Written as DNA, the CDR3 is TGTGCCAGCAGTTCCGGGGGGGCGTACGAGCAGTACTTC. Its translation: CASSSGGAYEQYF. The genes are TRBV7-9 and TRBJ2-7, with TRBD2 matching over 8 bases. There are 13 residues in the CDR3. Germline trimming cut 6 bases from V and 4 bases from J; bases unmatched to any gene: 5. Germline assignment: CDR1 SEHNR and CDR2 FQNEAQ (reference sequence).

The rearrangement uses TRBV27 and TRBJ2-5; weak D call: TRBD1 (6 bases). The CDR3 is 14 amino acids. In germline, CDR1 is MNHEY, CDR2 SMNVEV (reference sequence). The V gene lost 6 bases and the J gene lost 1 base, with 12 bases spanning the gap. The CDR3 reads CASRSRGSQETQYF. DNA for the CDR3: TGTGCCAGCAGGTCCAGGGGCTCCCAAGAGACCCAGTACTTC.

The CDR3 sequence: CASSGPNDNEQFF. The CDR3 DNA reads as TGTGCCAGCAGCGGGCCGAACGACAATGAGCAGTTCTTC. The chain has TRBV9 and TRBJ2-1; D is unclear. V was trimmed by 3 bases and J by 5 bases, leaving 9 bases between them. Germline lookup yields CDR1 SGDLS and CDR2 YYNGEE. The CDR3 contains 13 residues.

This clone was detected a few times. The chain has TRBV21-1 and TRBJ2-2. TRBV21-1 is a recognized pseudogene. This CDR3 spans 13 amino acids. The CDR3 protein is CASSFNNTGELFF. The DNA of the CDR3 is TGTGCCAGCAGCTTTAACAACACCGGGGAGCTGTTTTTT.

The chain has TRBV7-3 and TRBJ1-4; 10 bases align to TRBD1. Looked up from germline, CDR1 is SGHTA and CDR2 is FQGTGA. The CDR3 covers 15 residues. The J segment lost 8 bases and the V segment lost 5 bases, leaving 8 bases of the junction unmatched. This CDR3 is CASSATGGVGEKLFF. CDR3 sequence (DNA): TGTGCCAGCAGCGCGACAGGGGGCGTAGGGGAAAAACTGTTTTTT. Full variable domain (remainder filled in from reference TRBV7-3 and TRBJ1-4): GAGVSQTPSNKVTEKGKYVELRCDPISGHTALYWYRQSLGQGPEFLIYFQGTGAADDSGLPNDRFFAVRPEGSVSTLKIQRTERGDSAVYLCASSATGGVGEKLFFGSGTQLSVL.

V gene TRBV28 combines with J gene TRBJ1-1; no clear D gene. CDR1 MDHEN and CDR2 SYDVKM come from the germline V gene. Trimming took off 2 bases at V and 0 bases at J, with 7 bases between the two ends. The CDR3 has 14 amino acids. Written as DNA, the CDR3 is TGTGCCAGCAGTTTAACCGATATGAACACTGAAGCTTTCTTT. It is translated as CASSLTDMNTEAFF.

This chain connects TRBV28 to TRBJ2-7, with D maybe TRBD2 (6 bases). This CDR3 spans 14 amino acids. Germline values: CDR1 MDHEN, CDR2 SYDVKM. V was pared by 3 bases and J by 3 bases, with 12 bases between. The CDR3 loop reads CASSFGQGGYEQYF. The CDR3 DNA is TGTGCCAGCAGTTTTGGGCAGGGAGGCTACGAGCAGTACTTC.

V usage is TRBV18 and J usage is TRBJ2-1; 11 bases fit TRBD2. The V and J ends lost 3 bases and 10 bases, in that order; junction bases with no gene match: 8. The CDR3 has 15 residues. The germline CDR1 and CDR2 sequences are KGHSH and LQKENI. CDR3 amino acids: CASSPGLAGRGEQFF. The CDR3 DNA follows: TGTGCCAGCTCACCCGGACTAGCGGGTAGGGGGGAGCAGTTCTTC.

This chain uses TRBV19 with TRBJ1-1; D remains unclear. CDR1 and CDR2 from the germline V gene are LNHDA and SQIVND (reference sequence). V gave up 5 bases and J gave up 0 bases, with 13 bases separating them. This CDR3 has 15 residues. DNA for the CDR3: TGTGCCAGTAGTGTGACGGGGTATTTGAACACTGAAGCTTTCTTT. Amino acid sequence: CASSVTGYLNTEAFF.